This T cell receptor (beta chain) comes out of a study of tumor-infiltrating lymphocytes in glioblastoma multiforme. As regards this clonotype: Its antigen is as yet unknown.

Findings and limits, study-wide: Only one glioblastoma patient had TCR and mutation analysis. Unequal TCR RNA per T cell might skew measured clone sizes.

TCRB libraries came from RNA via three nested multiplex PCR rounds. TCRB cDNA was made from approximately 550 ng total RNA. Unique molecular identifiers were not described for the libraries. One entry per CDR3 protein results from TCRdb running MiXCR on the multiplex PCR reads. The repertoire holds about 9,600 distinct CDR3 sequences, with approximately 70% as singletons. CDR3 length: 14 residues. Trimming removed 2 bases from V and 2 bases from J, with 8 bases in between. Germline assignment: CDR1 MNHEY and CDR2 SMNVEV (reference sequence). The TCR was taken from a male donor with glioblastoma. The chain has TRBV27 and TRBJ2-3; the D gene is possibly TRBD2 (6 bases). The sequencing sample was made of brain tumor tissue. The CDR3 sequence is CASSLLAPTDTQYF. In DNA form, the CDR3 reads TGTGCCAGCAGTTTACTAGCGCCCACAGATACGCAGTATTTT.